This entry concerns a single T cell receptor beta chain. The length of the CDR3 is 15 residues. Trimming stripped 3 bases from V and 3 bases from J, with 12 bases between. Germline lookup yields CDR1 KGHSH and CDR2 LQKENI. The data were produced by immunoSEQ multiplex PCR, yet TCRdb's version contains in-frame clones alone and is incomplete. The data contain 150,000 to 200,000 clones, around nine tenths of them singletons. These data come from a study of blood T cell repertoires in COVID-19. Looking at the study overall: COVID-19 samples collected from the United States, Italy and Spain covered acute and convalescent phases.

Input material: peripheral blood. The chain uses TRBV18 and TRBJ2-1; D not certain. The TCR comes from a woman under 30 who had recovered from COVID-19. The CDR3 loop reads CASSPTPFGYNEQFF. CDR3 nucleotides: TGTGCCAGCTCACCTACTCCTTTTGGCTACAATGAGCAGTTCTTC.